The clone carrying this T cell receptor beta chain was seen at least ten times. The data are from a study of T cell repertoires in cytomegalovirus infection. V was clipped by 6 bases and J by 6 bases, with 12 bases between them. The CDR3 is made up of 13 amino acids. TCRdb redid the calling of the reads with MiXCR, one entry per CDR3 protein. Here the sample spans about 490,000 distinct CDR3 sequences, approximately 15% being singletons. This TCR came from a human donor in good health (CMV status not recorded). Some clones in this sample may be carry-over from other donors' samples. The genes are TRBV12-3 or TRBV12-4 and TRBJ1-5; tentative D call: TRBD1 (6 bases). Specimen: CD8+ T cells from PBMCs. Here the CDR3 DNA reads TGTGCCAGCAGGCCTCAGGGGAGTCAGCCCCAGCATTTT. Translating gives CASRPQGSQPQHF.